This T cell receptor (beta chain) came from a study of shared clonotypes between healthy human individuals. Profiling relied on immunoSEQ multiplex PCR, and the TCRdb table lists in-frame clones only, not all of them. The sample includes roughly 680,000 clones, around 70% of them seen just once. The CDR3 totals 13 residues. Germline CDR1 is SQVTM and CDR2 is ANQGSEA. Trimming took 7 bases from V and 8 from J, leaving 18 bases between them. This clone was recorded at least ten times. The specimen was memory CD4+ T cells sorted from blood. Stated subset: CD45RA-negative fraction. The chain links TRBV29-1 to TRBJ2-1, with D possibly being TRBD1 or TRBD2 (5 bases each). The receptor was derived from a woman in her twenties or thirties in good health. This CDR3 is CSARDPQAHEQFF. The CDR3 DNA is TGCAGCGCCAGGGACCCTCAGGCCCATGAGCAGTTCTTC.